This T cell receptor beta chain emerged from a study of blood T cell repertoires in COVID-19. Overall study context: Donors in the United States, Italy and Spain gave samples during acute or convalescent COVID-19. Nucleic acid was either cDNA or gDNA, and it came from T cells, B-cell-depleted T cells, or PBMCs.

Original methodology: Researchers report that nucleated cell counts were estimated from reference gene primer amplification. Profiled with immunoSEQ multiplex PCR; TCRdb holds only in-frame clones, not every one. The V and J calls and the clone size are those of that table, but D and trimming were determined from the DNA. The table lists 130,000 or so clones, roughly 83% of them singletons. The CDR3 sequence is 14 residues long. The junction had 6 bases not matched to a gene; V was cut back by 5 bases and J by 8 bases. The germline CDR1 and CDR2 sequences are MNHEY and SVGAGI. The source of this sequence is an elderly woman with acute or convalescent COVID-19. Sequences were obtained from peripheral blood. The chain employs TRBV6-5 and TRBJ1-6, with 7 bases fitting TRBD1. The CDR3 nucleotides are TGTGCCAGCAGTACGCGGACAGGTTATTCACCCCTCCACTTT. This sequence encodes CASSTRTGYSPLHF.